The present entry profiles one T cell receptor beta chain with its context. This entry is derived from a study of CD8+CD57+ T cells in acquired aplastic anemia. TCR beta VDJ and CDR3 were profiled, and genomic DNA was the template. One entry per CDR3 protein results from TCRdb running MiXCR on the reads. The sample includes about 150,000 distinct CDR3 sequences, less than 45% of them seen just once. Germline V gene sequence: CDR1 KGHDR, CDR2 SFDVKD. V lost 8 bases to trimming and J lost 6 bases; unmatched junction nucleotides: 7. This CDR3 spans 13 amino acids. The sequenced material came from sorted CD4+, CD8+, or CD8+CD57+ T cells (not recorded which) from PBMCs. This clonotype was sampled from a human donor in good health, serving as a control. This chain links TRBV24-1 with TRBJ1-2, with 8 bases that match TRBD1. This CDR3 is CATKAGGGDGYTF. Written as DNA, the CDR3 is TGTGCCACCAAGGCAGGGGGCGGGGATGGCTACACCTTC.